These 9 T cell receptor beta chains were sequenced from one sample in a study of regulatory T cells in long-lasting Graves disease. Construction of TCR beta libraries relied on iRepertoire HTBI primers and on Arm-PCR targeting CDR3 regions. TCRdb called the multiplex PCR reads again in MiXCR, with one record for every CDR3 protein. The sample records roughly 410,000 distinct CDR3 sequences, about 15% being singletons. Time point of the sample: newly diagnosed GD, antithyroid drugs for less than 3 months. RNA isolated from PBMCs was used to make the TCR library. The same specimen was also included in a second study, on T cells in Graves' hyperthyroidism and ophthalmopathy.

The material sequenced was peripheral blood mononuclear cells (PBMCs), taken at new diagnosis, from a patient treated with antithyroid drugs. Receptors originate from a woman between 35 and 50 years old with Graves disease.

This clonotype has just a few counts. This chain uses TRBV5-4 with TRBJ1-2; D is unresolved. V was cut by 4 bases and J by 7 bases, with 20 bases left in between. CDR1 is SGHNT, CDR2 YYREEE, per germline (reference sequence). The length of the CDR3 is 15 residues. The CDR3 loop is CASSPPGQAISGYTF. The CDR3 DNA follows: TGTGCCAGCAGCCCGCCTGGGCAGGCGATTAGTGGCTACACCTTC.

This clonotype came up a few times. The chain carries TRBV13 and TRBJ1-1; 10 bases agree with TRBD1. Germline V gives CDR1 PRHDT, CDR2 FYEKMQ (reference sequence). The CDR3 is made up of 16 amino acids. V shed 3 bases and J 5 bases; nucleotides not matched to a gene: 9. Here the CDR3 reads CASSFDRGRVGTEAFF. The CDR3 DNA reads as TGTGCCAGCAGCTTTGACAGGGGGCGAGTTGGAACTGAAGCTTTCTTT. Combining the CDR3 with reference TRBV13 and TRBJ1-1 gives the whole variable domain AAGVIQSPRHLIKEKRETATLKCYPIPRHDTVYWYQQGPGQDPQFLISFYEKMQSDKGSIPDRFSAQQFSDYHSELNMSSLELGDSALYFCASSFDRGRVGTEAFFGQGTRLTVV.

There are a few counts of this clonotype. The chain links TRBV6-5 to TRBJ1-1; D unresolved. Germline assignment: CDR1 MNHEY and CDR2 SVGAGI. The V end was cut by 2 bases, the J end by 4 bases, with 8 bases between. The CDR3 runs to 13 residues. CDR3 DNA sequence: TGTGCCAGCAGTTACGTAGGGTCCACTGAAGCTTTCTTT. Its protein is CASSYVGSTEAFF.

There are many counts of this clonotype. The chain is built from TRBV5-1 and TRBJ2-5, with no clear D. Trimming took off 3 bases at V and 5 bases at J, with 8 bases between the two ends. This CDR3 has 12 amino acids. CDR1 and CDR2 from the germline V gene are SGHRS and YFSETQ. The CDR3 DNA is TGCGCCAGCAGCTCGATGGGGGAGACCCAGTACTTC. This encodes CASSSMGETQYF.

CDR3 sequence reads: CSARTGIYNEQFF. The DNA for the CDR3 is TGCAGTGCTAGGACAGGTATTTACAATGAGCAGTTCTTC. The rearrangement links TRBV20-1 to TRBJ2-1, with D possibly being TRBD1 (6 bases). CDR1 and CDR2 (germline): DFQATT, SNEGSKA (reference sequence). Trimming cost V 3 bases and J 4 bases, with 10 bases left between them. This CDR3 region has 13 residues.

This clonotype was counted between two and nine times. This chain connects TRBV7-6 to TRBJ2-1; no reliable D call. Germline lookup yields CDR1 SGHVS and CDR2 FNYEAQ. The CDR3 length is 12 residues. V lost 2 bases, J lost 7 bases, and 6 bases lay in between. The DNA of the CDR3 is TGTGCCAGCAGCTTATATCTAAATGAGCAGTTCTTC. Translation: CASSLYLNEQFF.

At least ten counts were recorded for this clonotype. V is TRBV28 and J is TRBJ2-1; D is possibly TRBD2 (6 bases). With 3 bases removed from V and 3 bases from J, the gap between germline ends came to 15 bases. CDR3 length: 16 residues. The germline V gene encodes CDR1 MDHEN and CDR2 SYDVKM. The CDR3 here is CASSLIAEKNYNEQFF. Written as DNA, the CDR3 is TGTGCCAGCAGTTTGATAGCGGAGAAAAACTACAATGAGCAGTTCTTC.

This clonotype came up many times. The chain combines TRBV9 with TRBJ2-3; 8 bases align to TRBD1. The CDR3 is made up of 14 amino acids. CDR1 SGDLS and CDR2 YYNGEE come from the germline V gene. V trimming: 3 bases; J trimming: 6 bases; junction bases outside the gene matches: 6. In DNA form, the CDR3 reads TGTGCCAGCAGCGGGAACAGGGGGTCCGATACGCAGTATTTT. It is translated as CASSGNRGSDTQYF.

This clonotype came up a few times. The rearrangement uses TRBV29-1 and TRBJ1-3, with D hard to call. V lost 4 bases and J 2 bases, leaving 6 bases between the germline ends. Germline CDR1 is SQVTM and CDR2 is ANQGSEA. The CDR3 sequence is 12 residues long. The CDR3 is CSVAVAGNTIYF. The CDR3 nucleotides are TGCAGCGTTGCTGTCGCTGGAAACACCATATATTTT. Filled out from reference TRBV29-1 and TRBJ1-3, the complete variable domain reads SAVISQKPSRDICQRGTSLTIQCQVDSQVTMMFWYRQQPGQSLTLIATANQGSEATYESGFVIDKFPISRPNLTFSTLTVSNMSPEDSSIYLCSVAVAGNTIYFGEGSWLTVV.